This T cell receptor (beta chain) came from a study of blood T cell repertoires in COVID-19. Study background: Italy, Spain and the United States were the sources of the convalescent and acute COVID-19 samples. T cells, B-cell-depleted T cells, or PBMCs supplied cDNA or gDNA.

The method was immunoSEQ multiplex PCR; TCRdb's version includes in-frame clones alone and lacks a portion of them. The profile shows tens of thousands of clones, roughly 80% of them singletons. The CDR3 covers 15 residues. Germline V gene sequence: CDR1 SGHTA, CDR2 FQGNSA. V lost 5 bases, J lost 4 bases, and 7 bases stayed unmatched. This clonotype originated in a human donor in a cohort sampled during active or convalescent COVID-19. The chain is built from TRBV7-2 and TRBJ1-1; 10 positions match TRBD1. The source material was peripheral blood. The CDR3 here is CASSSRQGAGTEAFF. The CDR3 DNA follows: TGTGCCAGCAGCAGTAGACAGGGGGCGGGCACTGAAGCTTTCTTT.